The present TCR beta chain was sequenced within a study of blood T cell repertoires in COVID-19. Turning to the study itself: T cells, B-cell-depleted T cells, or PBMCs supplied cDNA or gDNA.

The data were produced by immunoSEQ multiplex PCR, yet TCRdb's version contains in-frame clones alone and is incomplete. Of fewer than 100,000 clones listed, around nine tenths are singletons. This TCR was recovered from an elderly woman with acute or convalescent COVID-19. Sequences were obtained from peripheral blood.

Here the CDR3 reads CASRADRGDPYGYTF. The DNA of the CDR3 is TGTGCCAGCAGGGCAGACAGGGGAGATCCCTATGGCTACACCTTC. This chain joins TRBV9 and TRBJ1-2; 8 bases align to TRBD1. The germline V gene encodes CDR1 SGDLS and CDR2 YYNGEE. This CDR3 has 15 residues. Trimming at V came to 5 bases and at J to 4 bases, leaving 10 bases not matched to a gene.